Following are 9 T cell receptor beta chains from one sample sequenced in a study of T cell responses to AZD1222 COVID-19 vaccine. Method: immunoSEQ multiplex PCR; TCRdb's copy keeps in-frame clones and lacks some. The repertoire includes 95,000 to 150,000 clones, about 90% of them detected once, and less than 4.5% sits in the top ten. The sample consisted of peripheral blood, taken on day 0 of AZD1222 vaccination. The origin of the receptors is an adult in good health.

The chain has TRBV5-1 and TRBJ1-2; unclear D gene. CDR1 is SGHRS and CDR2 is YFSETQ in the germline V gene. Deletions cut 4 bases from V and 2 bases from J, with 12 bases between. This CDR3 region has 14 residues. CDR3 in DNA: TGCGCCAGCAGCCCGAAGCCCGAAAACTATGGCTACACCTTC. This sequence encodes CASSPKPENYGYTF.

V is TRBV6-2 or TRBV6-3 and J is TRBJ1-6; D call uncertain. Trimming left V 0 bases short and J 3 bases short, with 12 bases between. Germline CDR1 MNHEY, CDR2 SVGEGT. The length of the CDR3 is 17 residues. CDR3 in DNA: TGTGCCAGCAGTTACTCTGCAGGACGACACTATAATTCACCCCTCCACTTT. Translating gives CASSYSAGRHYNSPLHF.

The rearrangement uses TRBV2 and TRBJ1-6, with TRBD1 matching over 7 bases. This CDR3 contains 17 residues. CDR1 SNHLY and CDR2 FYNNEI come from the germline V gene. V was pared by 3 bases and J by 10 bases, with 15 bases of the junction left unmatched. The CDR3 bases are TGTGCCAGCAGTGACCGGGACAGACCCTTTTTAGGGTCACCCCTCCACTTT. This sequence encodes CASSDRDRPFLGSPLHF.

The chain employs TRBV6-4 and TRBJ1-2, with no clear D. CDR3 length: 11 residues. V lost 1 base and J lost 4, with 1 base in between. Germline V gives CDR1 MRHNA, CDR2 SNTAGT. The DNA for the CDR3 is TGTGCCAGCAGTGACTTCTATGGCTACACCTTC. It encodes CASSDFYGYTF.

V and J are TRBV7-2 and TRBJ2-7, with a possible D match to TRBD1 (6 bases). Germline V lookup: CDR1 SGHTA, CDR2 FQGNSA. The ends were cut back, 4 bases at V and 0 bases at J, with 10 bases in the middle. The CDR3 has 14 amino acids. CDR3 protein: CASSSQGSSYEQYF. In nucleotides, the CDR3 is TGTGCCAGCAGCTCTCAGGGGAGCTCCTACGAGCAGTACTTC.

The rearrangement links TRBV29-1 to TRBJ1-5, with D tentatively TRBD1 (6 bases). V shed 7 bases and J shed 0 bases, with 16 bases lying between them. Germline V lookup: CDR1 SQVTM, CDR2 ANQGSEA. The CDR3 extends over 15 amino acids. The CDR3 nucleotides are TGCAGCGCGACTACAGGGTCATCTAGCAATCAGCCCCAGCATTTT. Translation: CSATTGSSSNQPQHF.

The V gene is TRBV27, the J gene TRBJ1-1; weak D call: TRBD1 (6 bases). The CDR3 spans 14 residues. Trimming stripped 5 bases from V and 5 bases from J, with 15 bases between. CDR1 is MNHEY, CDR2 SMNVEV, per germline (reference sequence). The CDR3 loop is CASSRGTMTTEAFF. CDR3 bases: TGTGCCAGCAGTAGGGGGACGATGACTACTGAAGCTTTCTTT.

The CDR3 nucleotides are TGTGCCAGCAGCCCTTGGACGACTAGCGGGAAGTACAATGAGCAGTTCTTC. This sequence encodes CASSPWTTSGKYNEQFF. The J gene is TRBJ2-1, the V gene TRBV7-9; 11 bases line up with TRBD2. After removal of 5 bases from V and 4 bases from J, the junction contained 10 bases not matched to a gene. CDR1 SEHNR and CDR2 FQNEAQ come from the germline V gene (reference sequence). The CDR3 has 17 residues. The complete variable domain, with remaining parts taken from reference TRBV7-9 and TRBJ2-1, reads DTGVSQNPRHKITKRGQNVTFRCDPISEHNRLYWYRQTLGQGPEFLTYFQNEAQLEKSRLLSDRFSAERPKGSFSTLEIQRTEQGDSAMYLCASSPWTTSGKYNEQFFGPGTRLTVL.

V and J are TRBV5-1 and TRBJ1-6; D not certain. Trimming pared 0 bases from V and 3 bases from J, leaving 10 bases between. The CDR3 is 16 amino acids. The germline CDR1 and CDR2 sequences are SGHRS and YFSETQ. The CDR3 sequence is CASSLATGNYNSPLHF. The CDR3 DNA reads TGCGCCAGCAGCTTGGCCACGGGAAACTATAATTCACCCCTCCACTTT.